This TCR beta chain was retrieved from a study of response to subunit inactivated influenza vaccine. Study outcomes and limitations: Authors suggested that a seasonal influenza vaccination recruits few new T cells each time.

V shed 1 base and J shed 3 bases, with 15 bases lying between them. The CDR3 extends over 16 amino acids. From germline, CDR1 is LGHNA and CDR2 YNFKEQ. This clonotype was detected only a few times. The antigen remains undetermined. TCRdb independently ran MiXCR on the RT-PCR reads; one entry per CDR3 protein. Of hundreds of thousands of distinct CDR3 sequences listed, roughly 25% are singletons. The sequences come from CD4+ T cells sorted from PBMCs, collected around 5 days after vaccination. The sequence came from a man in his fifties or sixties who received an inactivated influenza vaccine. The chain employs TRBV4-2 and TRBJ1-1; D unresolved. The CDR3 region is CASSQAVALAYTEAFF. The CDR3 bases are TGTGCCAGCAGCCAAGCTGTGGCATTAGCTTACACTGAAGCTTTCTTT.